The 30 T cell receptor beta chains below were found in one sample sequenced in a study of T cells after yellow fever vaccination. TCRdb used MiXCR to reprocess the 5' RACE reads, holding one entry per CDR3 protein. This table holds 150,000 to 200,000 distinct CDR3 sequences, more than 9.5% found once. This specimen consisted of CD8+ T cells sorted from PBMCs, obtained 15 days after the yellow fever booster vaccination. These receptors all stem from a man between 18 and 35 years old who received the YFV17D yellow fever vaccine.

The chain employs TRBV5-4 and TRBJ1-3; 9 nucleotides line up with TRBD1. The CDR3 loop spans 15 amino acids. V shed 4 bases and J 4 bases; nucleotides not matched to a gene: 6. CDR1 and CDR2 (germline): SGHNT, YYREEE (reference sequence). CDR3 bases: TGTGCCAGCAGCGTGGGAACAGGGGGCGGAAACACCATATATTTT. As protein: CASSVGTGGGNTIYF.

This clonotype was recorded at least ten times. V and J are TRBV5-5 and TRBJ1-5; TRBD1 agrees at 7 bases. Trimming removed 4 bases from V and 6 bases from J; junction bases left unmatched: 1. This CDR3 region has 12 residues. The germline CDR1 and CDR2 sequences are SGHKS and YYEKEE (reference sequence). The CDR3 reads CASSRTGQPQHF. CDR3 coding DNA: TGTGCCAGCAGCCGGACAGGTCAGCCCCAGCATTTT.

This clonotype was counted between two and nine times. The chain couples TRBV6-6 to TRBJ1-1; a possible D gene is TRBD1 (5 bases). V was trimmed by 5 bases and J by 3 bases, leaving 22 bases between them. This CDR3 is built from 17 residues. Germline assignment: CDR1 MNHNY and CDR2 SVGAGI (reference sequence). CDR3 bases: TGTGCCAGCAGTGACCCCCCCGGGGCCGGGTGGGACACTGAAGCTTTCTTT. As protein: CASSDPPGAGWDTEAFF.

CDR3 DNA sequence: TGTGCCAGCACCACGGAAGCCTTTGGCACTGAAGCTTTCTTT. Amino acid sequence: CASTTEAFGTEAFF. The V call is TRBV28, the J call TRBJ1-1; D gene uncertain. The CDR3 length is 14 residues. Between the trimmed V and J ends, which lost 7 bases and 4 bases, there was a span of 16 bases. The V gene's germline CDR1 is MDHEN and CDR2 SYDVKM.

The chain carries TRBV10-3 and TRBJ1-5; D unresolved. Trimming pared 4 bases from V and 5 bases from J, leaving 6 bases between. The CDR3 length is 12 residues. Germline CDR1 ENHRY, CDR2 SYGVKD. The CDR3 nucleotides read TGTGCCATCAGTGGGGAGTATCAGCCCCAGCATTTT. Encoded protein: CAISGEYQPQHF.

The genes are TRBV6-1 and TRBJ1-5; D uncertain. The germline CDR1 and CDR2 sequences are MNHNS and SASEGT. V was shortened by 7 bases and J by 0 bases, with 16 bases between the two germline ends. This CDR3 is 16 amino acids long. CDR3 loop: CASMVRLPYSNQPQHF. For the CDR3, the DNA is TGTGCCAGCATGGTCCGGCTCCCCTATAGCAATCAGCCCCAGCATTTT.

This clonotype was seen only a few times. Germline is not matched at one junction end, which may reflect a read error. The chain employs TRBV20-1 and TRBJ1-2; D might be TRBD1 (5 bases). Per germline, CDR1 DFQATT and CDR2 SNEGSKA (reference sequence). This CDR3 has 10 amino acids. CDR3 amino acids: CRVMGLAGAF. The CDR3 coding sequence is TGCAGGGTAATGGGACTGGCTGGCGCCTTC.

The sample holds a few counts of this clonotype. The V call is TRBV5-4, the J call TRBJ2-1; 7 bases map to TRBD1. CDR3 length: 15 amino acids. Germline V gives CDR1 SGHNT, CDR2 YYREEE (reference sequence). Trimming cost V 5 bases and J 4 bases; bases outside gene matches: 9. CDR3 DNA sequence: TGTGCCAGCAGGCAAGGGGGCGCCCCGTACAATGAGCAGTTCTTC. Residues: CASRQGGAPYNEQFF.

This clonotype was counted at least ten times. This chain links TRBV7-9 with TRBJ2-5; the D gene is possibly TRBD2 (7 bases). This CDR3 is built from 17 residues. Germline CDR1 SEHNR, CDR2 FQNEAQ (reference sequence). With 1 base removed from V and 0 bases from J, the gap between germline ends came to 15 bases. CDR3 in DNA: TGTGCCAGCAGCTTAGTTGGCGGGGGCCAGTACCAAGAGACCCAGTACTTC. Amino acids: CASSLVGGGQYQETQYF.

This clonotype occurred a few times. The rearrangement joins TRBV5-5 to TRBJ2-7, with D possibly TRBD1 on 6 matching bases. The CDR3 is made up of 16 amino acids. The germline V gene has CDR1 SGHKS and CDR2 YYEKEE (reference sequence). The V end lost 0 bases, the J end lost 4 bases, and 17 bases lay between the germline ends. CDR3 region: CASSLGQGIIPYEQYV. The DNA of the CDR3 is TGTGCCAGCAGCTTGGGGCAGGGGATCATACCTTACGAGCAGTACGTC.

This clonotype has at least ten counts. CDR3 protein: CASSILGGANTEAFF. CDR3 sequence (DNA): TGCGCCAGCAGCATCCTCGGGGGTGCGAACACTGAAGCTTTCTTT. V usage is TRBV5-1 and J usage is TRBJ1-1, with D possibly being TRBD1 (5 bases). V lost 4 bases and J lost 1, with 14 bases in between. The CDR3 runs to 15 residues. CDR1 and CDR2 from the germline V gene are SGHRS and YFSETQ. Looking up the rest from reference TRBV5-1 and TRBJ1-1 gives the full variable domain: KAGVTQTPRYLIKTRGQQVTLSCSPISGHRSVSWYQQTPGQGLQFLFEYFSETQRNKGNFPGRFSGRQFSNSRSEMNVSTLELGDSALYLCASSILGGANTEAFFGQGTRLTVV.

The rearrangement links TRBV4-3 to TRBJ2-2, with 9 bases matching TRBD2. This CDR3 contains 19 residues. The germline V gene has CDR1 LGHNA and CDR2 YSLEER. The V and J ends lost 6 bases and 2 bases, in that order; junction bases with no gene match: 16. The DNA for the CDR3 is TGCGCCAGCAGTCCCATAATAGCGGGGGCCTCTACCAACACCGGGGAGCTGTTTTTT. This sequence encodes CASSPIIAGASTNTGELFF.

The chain couples TRBV7-8 to TRBJ2-1, with 9 bases matching TRBD1. Germline loops: CDR1 SGHVS, CDR2 FQNEAQ. The J segment lost 4 bases and the V segment lost 5 bases, leaving 9 bases of the junction unmatched. The CDR3 is 16 amino acids. The DNA of the CDR3 is TGTGCCAGCAGCATTCGGACAGGGGAGATTTACAATGAGCAGTTCTTC. Its translation: CASSIRTGEIYNEQFF.

This clonotype was counted between two and nine times. This chain's CDR3 is CASSQATGGNNEQFF. DNA for the CDR3: TGTGCCAGCAGCCAAGCGACAGGGGGGAACAATGAGCAGTTCTTC. The chain has TRBV4-2 and TRBJ2-1; 9 positions match TRBD1. The CDR3 has 15 residues. The germline CDR1 and CDR2 sequences are LGHNA and YNFKEQ. Trimming removed 1 base from V and 5 bases from J; junction bases left unmatched: 3.

This chain joins TRBV4-3 and TRBJ1-4; D may be TRBD1 (5 bases). CDR3 length equals 16 residues. V lost 0 bases and J 0 bases, leaving 8 bases between the germline ends. CDR1 LGHNA and CDR2 YSLEER come from the germline V gene. DNA for the CDR3: TGCGCCAGCAGCCAAGATCACAGGCCAACTAATGAAAAACTGTTTTTT. It yields the protein CASSQDHRPTNEKLFF.

The chain links TRBV7-3 to TRBJ2-3; no firm D call. In germline, CDR1 is SGHTA, CDR2 FQGTGA. V was shortened by 5 bases and J by 2 bases, with 8 bases between the two germline ends. The CDR3 contains 13 residues. The CDR3 DNA reads TGTGCCAGCAGCCCGGATAACACAGATACGCAGTATTTT. This codes for CASSPDNTDTQYF.

In this sample, this clonotype turned up a few times. The V call is TRBV6-6, the J call TRBJ2-7, with a weak D call TRBD1 (6 bases). The length of the CDR3 is 19 residues. V was clipped by 0 bases and J by 2 bases, with 23 bases between them. Germline V gene lookup returns CDR1 MNHNY and CDR2 SVGAGI (reference sequence). CDR3 region: CASSYSTEISRDKPYEQYF. Here the CDR3 DNA reads TGTGCCAGCAGTTACTCTACCGAAATATCCCGGGACAAGCCCTACGAGCAGTACTTC.

J is TRBJ1-2 and V is TRBV5-6; TRBD1 aligns across 7 bases. CDR1 is SGHDT and CDR2 is YYEEEE in the germline V gene. Trimming removed 0 bases from V and 4 bases from J; junction bases left unmatched: 3. This CDR3 is built from 14 residues. The CDR3 protein is CASSLEGGVYGYTF. The DNA of the CDR3 is TGTGCCAGCAGCTTGGAAGGGGGCGTCTATGGCTACACCTTC.

The table lists this clonotype with a few counts. The V gene is TRBV4-3, the J gene TRBJ2-3; 8 nucleotides agree with TRBD1. Germline values: CDR1 LGHNA, CDR2 YSLEER. Unmatched junction bases numbered 3, after V lost 4 bases and J lost 6 bases. The CDR3 is 13 amino acids. CDR3 nucleotide sequence: TGCGCCAGCAGCCTGTACAGGGGGGATACGCAGTATTTT. It translates to CASSLYRGDTQYF.

The V call is TRBV12-3 or TRBV12-4, the J call TRBJ2-5; 8 bases are a match to TRBD2. There are 17 residues in the CDR3. V dropped 1 base and J dropped 4; count of bases not matched to a gene: 11. The CDR3 spells CASSLVDGGADSETQYF. Written as DNA, the CDR3 is TGTGCCAGCAGTTTAGTTGACGGGGGGGCGGACTCAGAGACCCAGTACTTC.

Only a few counts were recorded for this clonotype. This chain connects TRBV4-2 to TRBJ2-3; unclear D gene. This CDR3 is 15 amino acids long. Germline CDR1 is LGHNA and CDR2 is YNFKEQ. V was pared by 0 bases and J by 0 bases, with 7 bases between. The DNA of the CDR3 is TGTGCCAGCAGCCAAGAGGAGAGGAGCACAGATACGCAGTATTTT. Translated: CASSQEERSTDTQYF.

The chain carries TRBV2 and TRBJ2-1; 8 bases are shared with TRBD1. Germline V CDR1 and CDR2: SNHLY, FYNNEI. This CDR3 is 15 amino acids long. The J segment lost 8 bases and the V segment lost 7 bases, leaving 13 bases of the junction unmatched. CDR3 DNA: TGTGCCAGCAAGGCTCCCAGGCAGGGGGCCGATGAGCAGTTCTTC. Its protein product is CASKAPRQGADEQFF.

The chain recombines TRBV7-2 with TRBJ1-3, with a tentative D call TRBD1 (6 bases). This CDR3 is 15 amino acids long. V was shortened by 5 bases and J by 0 bases, with 11 bases between the two germline ends. The V gene's germline CDR1 is SGHTA and CDR2 FQGNSA. This chain's CDR3 is CASSLRGSSGNTIYF. The CDR3, as DNA: TGTGCCAGCAGCCTTAGGGGGAGCTCTGGAAACACCATATATTTT.

V gene TRBV11-2 combines with J gene TRBJ2-1, with D possibly matching TRBD2 (6 bases). The ends were cut back, 1 base at V and 10 bases at J, with 20 bases in the middle. CDR1 is SGHAT, CDR2 FQNNGV, per germline. The CDR3 runs 16 residues. The CDR3 coding sequence is TGTGCCAGCAGCTTAGGCGGGGCTGACTTTCTTAGGGAGCAGTTCTTC. It specifies CASSLGGADFLREQFF.

This clonotype was seen a few times. The chain carries TRBV4-1 and TRBJ2-5; D is possibly TRBD2 (6 bases). Trimming cost V 0 bases and J 3 bases, with 14 bases left between them. This CDR3 is 16 amino acids long. Germline CDR1 reads MGHRA; CDR2 reads YSYEKL. The CDR3 DNA sequence: TGCGCCAGCAGCCAAGATGGCGGGGTCCGGAAAGAGACCCAGTACTTC. It specifies CASSQDGGVRKETQYF.

This clonotype occurred a few times. The gene calls are TRBV12-3 or TRBV12-4 and TRBJ1-2; TRBD1 might be the D (5 bases). With 3 bases removed from V and 4 bases from J, the gap between germline ends came to 9 bases. The CDR3 has 13 residues. CDR3 region: CASSFVGTYGYTF. The CDR3 DNA is TGTGCCAGCAGTTTTGTAGGGACCTATGGCTACACCTTC.

V is TRBV5-8 and J is TRBJ1-2; D unresolved. This CDR3 contains 16 residues. Germline V gives CDR1 SGHTS, CDR2 YDEGEE. Trimming shortened V by 2 bases and J by 8 bases, and 22 bases separated the two germline ends. DNA of the CDR3: TGTGCCAGCAGCTTCTCAGGTACACTGCTTCGTGAAGGCTACACCTTC. It codes for CASSFSGTLLREGYTF.

This clonotype was found a few times. CDR3 protein: CASGFLTGSGTEAFF. As DNA, the CDR3 is TGTGCTAGTGGTTTCTTGACGGGGAGCGGCACTGAAGCTTTCTTT. J is TRBJ1-1 and V is TRBV12-5; D remains unclear. Germline V gives CDR1 LGHNT, CDR2 FRNRAP. V was trimmed by 3 bases and J by 4 bases, leaving 15 bases between them. CDR3 size: 15 residues.

This clonotype showed up many times. The chain uses TRBV28 and TRBJ2-5; D call uncertain. Germline V gene sequence: CDR1 MDHEN, CDR2 SYDVKM. Trimming took 3 bases from V and 4 from J, leaving 9 bases between them. The CDR3 runs 13 residues. The chain's CDR3 is CASSFRAGETQYF. CDR3 DNA: TGTGCCAGCAGTTTTAGGGCAGGAGAGACCCAGTACTTC.

The rearrangement uses TRBV6-6 and TRBJ2-7, with TRBD2 matching over 8 bases. Germline CDR1 is MNHNY and CDR2 is SVGAGI (reference sequence). Trimming took 3 bases from V and 2 from J; bases not matched to a gene: 6. This CDR3 is 15 amino acids long. In DNA form, the CDR3 reads TGTGCCAGCAGTTATGCCCAGGGACTAGCCTACGAGCAGTACGTC. Its translation is CASSYAQGLAYEQYV.